This T cell receptor (beta chain) emerged from a study of T cell responses to AZD1222 COVID-19 vaccine. Germline lookup yields CDR1 LGHDT and CDR2 YNNKEL (reference sequence). V was cut by 4 bases and J by 3 bases, with 16 bases left in between. CDR3 length: 16 residues. Libraries were prepared by immunoSEQ multiplex PCR; TCRdb keeps only in-frame clonotypes and omits some of them. Among just under 85,000 clones listed, about 86% were seen once. Study observations and caveats: The study sampled repertoires only after the peak T cell response. Seropositive at baseline were only five or six AZD1222 recipients. Two AZD1222 administrations were followed by greater Spike-specific TCR breadth and depth. Clonal diversity was possibly underestimated, and the donors were mostly white British, with more females.

As to this clone: Its antigen is as yet unknown.

This material consisted of peripheral blood, taken on day 0 of AZD1222 vaccination. This TCR was sampled from an adult in good health. V is TRBV3-1 (or the pseudogene TRBV3-2) and J is TRBJ2-4; maybe TRBD2 (6 bases). CDR3 residues: CASSLRWVADKNIQYF. CDR3 nucleotide sequence: TGTGCCAGCAGCCTGCGATGGGTAGCGGACAAAAACATTCAGTACTTC.